This T cell receptor beta chain was profiled in a study of CD8 T cells in Susac syndrome. Sequencing of TCR beta was undertaken in CD8+ and CD4+ T cells derived from blood. TEMRA cells were FACS-enriched, unlike CD8+ and CD4+ T cells, which were negatively isolated. A word on this clonotype: Its matching antigen is unknown.

Random hexamers were used to reverse transcribe an amount of roughly 0.45 to 1 ug RNA. With immunoSEQ multiplex PCR, TCR beta CDR3 was amplified across 54 Vbeta and 13 Jbeta. TCRdb ran MiXCR on the immunoSEQ multiplex PCR reads and lists one entry per CDR3 protein. The sample has 200,000 to 250,000 distinct CDR3 sequences; just under 95% are singletons. Regarding the study as a whole: It was acknowledged by the study that relatively few individuals were included in its TCR sequencing and HLA analysis.

Germline V gene lookup returns CDR1 ENHRY and CDR2 SYGVKD. V gave up 5 bases and J gave up 5 bases, with 8 bases separating them. This CDR3 has 12 residues. The TCR originated in a human donor with multiple sclerosis. The chain employs TRBV10-3 and TRBJ2-3; D might be TRBD1 (6 bases). The sample taken for sequencing was CD4+ T cells from PBMCs. This CDR3 reads CAISYREDTQYF. The CDR3 nucleotides are TGTGCCATCAGTTACAGGGAAGATACGCAGTATTTT.